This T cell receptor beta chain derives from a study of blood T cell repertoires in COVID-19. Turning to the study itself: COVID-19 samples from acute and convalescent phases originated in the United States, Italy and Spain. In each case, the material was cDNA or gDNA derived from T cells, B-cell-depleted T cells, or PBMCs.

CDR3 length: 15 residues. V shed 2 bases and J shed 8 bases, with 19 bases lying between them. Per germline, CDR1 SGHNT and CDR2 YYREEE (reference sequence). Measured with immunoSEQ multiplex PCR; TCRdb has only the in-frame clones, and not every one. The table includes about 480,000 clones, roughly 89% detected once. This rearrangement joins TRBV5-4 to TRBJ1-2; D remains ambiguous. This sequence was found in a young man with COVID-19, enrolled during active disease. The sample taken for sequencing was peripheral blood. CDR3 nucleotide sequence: TGTGCCAGCAGCTTAATGGGGAGGGCTTATGAAGGCTACACCTTC. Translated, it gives CASSLMGRAYEGYTF.